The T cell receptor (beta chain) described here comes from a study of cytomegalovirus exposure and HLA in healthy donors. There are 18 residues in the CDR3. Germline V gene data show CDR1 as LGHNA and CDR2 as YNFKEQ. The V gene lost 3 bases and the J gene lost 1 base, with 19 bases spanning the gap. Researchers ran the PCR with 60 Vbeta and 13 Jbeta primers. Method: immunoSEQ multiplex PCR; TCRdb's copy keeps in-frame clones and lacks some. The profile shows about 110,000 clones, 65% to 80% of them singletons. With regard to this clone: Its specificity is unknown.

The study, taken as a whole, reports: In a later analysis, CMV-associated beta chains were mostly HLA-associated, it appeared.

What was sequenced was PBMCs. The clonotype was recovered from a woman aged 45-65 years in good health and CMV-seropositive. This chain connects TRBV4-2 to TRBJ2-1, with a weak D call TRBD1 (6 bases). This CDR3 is CASSHPFRPGESYNEQFF. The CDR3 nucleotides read TGTGCCAGCAGCCACCCTTTCCGACCAGGGGAATCCTACAATGAGCAGTTCTTC.